The 3 T cell receptor beta chains below all came from one sample that was sequenced in a study of CD8 T cells in Susac syndrome. Random hexamers were used to reverse transcribe 0.5 to 1 ug of RNA. TCRdb recomputed calls from the immunoSEQ multiplex PCR reads with MiXCR, one row per CDR3 protein. The sample lists around 280,000 distinct CDR3 sequences, 80% to 90% occurring once. The material sequenced was CD8+ T cells from PBMCs. The receptors stem from a human donor with multiple sclerosis.

V usage is TRBV6-6 and J usage is TRBJ1-2; 12 nucleotides agree with TRBD1. Looked up from germline, CDR1 is MNHNY and CDR2 is SVGAGI (reference sequence). Losses at the gene ends were 0 bases for V and 4 bases for J; bases not matched to a gene: 3. The CDR3 is 16 amino acids. The CDR3 spells CASSYSGTGGVYGYTF. In nucleotides, the CDR3 is TGTGCCAGCAGTTACTCTGGGACAGGGGGCGTCTATGGCTACACCTTC.

The chain carries TRBV27 and TRBJ1-1, with 8 positions matching TRBD1. In germline, CDR1 is MNHEY, CDR2 SMNVEV (reference sequence). This CDR3 is 13 amino acids long. V shed 7 bases and J 6 bases; nucleotides not matched to a gene: 7. The CDR3 reads CASTKAGGPEAFF. Written as DNA, the CDR3 is TGTGCCAGCACCAAGGCAGGGGGCCCTGAAGCTTTCTTT.

The chain is built from TRBV5-6 and TRBJ1-1, with D unclear. V lost 4 bases and J lost 5, with 9 bases in between. This CDR3 spans 12 amino acids. Germline CDR1 SGHDT, CDR2 YYEEEE. The CDR3 nucleotides are TGTGCCAGCAGCCATCAGGATACTGAAGCTTTCTTT. Translating it yields CASSHQDTEAFF.